The T cell receptor (beta chain) described here comes from a study of blood T cell repertoires in COVID-19. The authors' processing: Using reference gene primer amplification, nucleated cell counts were estimated. The protocol was immunoSEQ multiplex PCR, while the TCRdb copy is restricted to in-frame clones and leaves out a portion. The V and J calls and clone size come from that table; D and trimming were worked out from the DNA. This table has some 210,000 clones, roughly 82% appearing once. Germline trimming cut 5 bases from V and 5 bases from J; bases unmatched to any gene: 16. The CDR3 runs 18 residues. Germline CDR1 is WSHSY and CDR2 is SAAADI.

The sample comprised peripheral blood. The gene calls are TRBV10-2 and TRBJ2-1; 9 bases fit TRBD2. This sequence was found in a woman aged 40 to 49 with acute or convalescent COVID-19. The CDR3 is CASSKVPSRTSEDNEQFF. The CDR3 nucleotides read TGCGCCAGCAGTAAAGTTCCTAGTCGGACTAGCGAAGACAATGAGCAGTTCTTC.